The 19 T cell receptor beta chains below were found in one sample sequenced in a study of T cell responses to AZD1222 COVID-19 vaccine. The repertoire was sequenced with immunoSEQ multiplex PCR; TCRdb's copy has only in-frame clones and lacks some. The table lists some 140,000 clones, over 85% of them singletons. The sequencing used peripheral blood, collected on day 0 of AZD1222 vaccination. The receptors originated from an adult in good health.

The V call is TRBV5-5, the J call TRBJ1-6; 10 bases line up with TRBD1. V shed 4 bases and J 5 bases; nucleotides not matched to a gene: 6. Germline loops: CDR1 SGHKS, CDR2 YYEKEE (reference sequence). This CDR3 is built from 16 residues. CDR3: CASSLGDRGHNSPLHF. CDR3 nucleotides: TGTGCCAGCAGCCTTGGGGACAGGGGACATAATTCACCCCTCCACTTT.

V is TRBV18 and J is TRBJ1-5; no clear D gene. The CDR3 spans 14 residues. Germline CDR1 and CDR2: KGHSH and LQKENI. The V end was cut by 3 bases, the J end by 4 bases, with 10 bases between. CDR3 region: CASSPGRNNQPQHF. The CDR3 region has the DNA TGTGCCAGCTCACCTGGACGAAATAATCAGCCCCAGCATTTT.

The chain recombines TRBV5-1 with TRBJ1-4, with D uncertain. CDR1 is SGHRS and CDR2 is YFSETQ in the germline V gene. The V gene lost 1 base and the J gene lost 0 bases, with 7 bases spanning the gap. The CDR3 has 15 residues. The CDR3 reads CASSLRISTNEKLFF. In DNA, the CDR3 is TGCGCCAGCAGCTTGAGGATTTCAACTAATGAAAAACTGTTTTTT.

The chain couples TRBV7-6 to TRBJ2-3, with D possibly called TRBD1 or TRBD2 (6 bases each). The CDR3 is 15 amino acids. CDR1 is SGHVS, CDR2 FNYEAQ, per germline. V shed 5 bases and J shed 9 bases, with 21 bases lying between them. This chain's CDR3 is CASSQSSGTQGTQYF. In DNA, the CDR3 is TGTGCCAGCAGCCAAAGTAGCGGTACGCAGGGGACGCAGTATTTT.

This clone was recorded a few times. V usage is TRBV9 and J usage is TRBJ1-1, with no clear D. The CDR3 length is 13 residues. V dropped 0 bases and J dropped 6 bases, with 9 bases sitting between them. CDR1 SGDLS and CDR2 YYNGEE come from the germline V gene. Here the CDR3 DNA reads TGTGCCAGCAGCGTAGAAGTTTGGTCTGAAGCTTTCTTT. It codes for CASSVEVWSEAFF.

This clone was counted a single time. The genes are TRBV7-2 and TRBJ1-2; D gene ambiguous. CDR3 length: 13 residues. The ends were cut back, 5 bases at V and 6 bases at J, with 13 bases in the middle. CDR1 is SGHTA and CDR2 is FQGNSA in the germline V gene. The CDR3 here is CASSENLSHGYTF. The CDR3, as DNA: TGTGCCAGCAGCGAAAACCTCTCCCATGGCTACACCTTC.

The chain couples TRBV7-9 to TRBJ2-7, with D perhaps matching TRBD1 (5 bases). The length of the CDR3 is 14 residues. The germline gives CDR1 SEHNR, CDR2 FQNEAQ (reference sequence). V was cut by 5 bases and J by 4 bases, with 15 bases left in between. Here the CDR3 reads CASSLGQPNYEQYF. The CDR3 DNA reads TGTGCCAGCAGCCTGGGGCAGCCGAATTACGAGCAGTACTTC. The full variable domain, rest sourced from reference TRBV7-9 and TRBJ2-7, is DTGVSQNPRHKITKRGQNVTFRCDPISEHNRLYWYRQTLGQGPEFLTYFQNEAQLEKSRLLSDRFSAERPKGSFSTLEIQRTEQGDSAMYLCASSLGQPNYEQYFGPGTRLTVT.

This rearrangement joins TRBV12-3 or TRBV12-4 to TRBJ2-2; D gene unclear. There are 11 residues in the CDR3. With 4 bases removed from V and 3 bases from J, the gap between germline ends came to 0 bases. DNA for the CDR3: TGTGCCAGCAGTTACACCGGGGAGCTGTTTTTT. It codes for CASSYTGELFF.

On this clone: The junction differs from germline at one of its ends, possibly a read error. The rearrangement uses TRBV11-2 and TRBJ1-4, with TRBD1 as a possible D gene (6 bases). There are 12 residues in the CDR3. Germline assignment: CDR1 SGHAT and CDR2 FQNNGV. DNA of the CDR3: TGTGCCAGCAGCTTAGTACAGGGTTGGACGGTTTTT. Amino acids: CASSLVQGWTVF.

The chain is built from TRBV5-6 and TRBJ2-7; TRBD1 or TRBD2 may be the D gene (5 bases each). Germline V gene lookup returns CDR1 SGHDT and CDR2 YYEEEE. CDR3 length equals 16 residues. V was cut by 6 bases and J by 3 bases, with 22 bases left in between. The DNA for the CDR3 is TGTGCCAGCACGATTGTAGGGGCAGGGAGTTACTACGAGCAGTACTTC. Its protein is CASTIVGAGSYYEQYF. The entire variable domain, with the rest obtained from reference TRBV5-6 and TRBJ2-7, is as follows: DAGVTQSPTHLIKTRGQQVTLRCSPKSGHDTVSWYQQALGQGPQFIFQYYEEEERQRGNFPDRFSGHQFPNYSSELNVNALLLGDSALYLCASTIVGAGSYYEQYFGPGTRLTVT.

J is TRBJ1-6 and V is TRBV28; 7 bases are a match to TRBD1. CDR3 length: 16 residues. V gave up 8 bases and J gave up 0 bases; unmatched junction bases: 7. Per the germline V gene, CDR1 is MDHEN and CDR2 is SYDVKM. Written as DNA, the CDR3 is TGTGCCAGCGCTACAGGGGCGACCTCCTATAATTCACCCCTCCACTTT. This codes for CASATGATSYNSPLHF.

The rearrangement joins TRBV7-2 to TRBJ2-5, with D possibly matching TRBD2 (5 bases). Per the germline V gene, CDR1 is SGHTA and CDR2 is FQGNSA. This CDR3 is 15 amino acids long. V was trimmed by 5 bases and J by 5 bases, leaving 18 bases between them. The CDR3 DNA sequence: TGTGCCAGCAGCCCCGTGAGAGGGAGTTTGGAGACCCAGTACTTC. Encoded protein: CASSPVRGSLETQYF.

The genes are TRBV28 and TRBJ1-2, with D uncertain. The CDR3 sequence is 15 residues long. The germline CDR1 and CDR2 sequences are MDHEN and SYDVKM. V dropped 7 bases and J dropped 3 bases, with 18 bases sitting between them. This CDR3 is CASTLGSNTDYGYTF. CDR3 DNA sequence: TGTGCCAGCACTTTGGGCTCCAATACTGACTATGGCTACACCTTC.

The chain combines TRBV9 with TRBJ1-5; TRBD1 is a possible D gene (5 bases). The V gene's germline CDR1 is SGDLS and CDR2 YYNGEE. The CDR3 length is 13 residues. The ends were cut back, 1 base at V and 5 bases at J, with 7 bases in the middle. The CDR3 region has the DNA TGTGCCAGCAGCGTATCAGGGTATCAGCCCCAGCATTTT. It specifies CASSVSGYQPQHF.

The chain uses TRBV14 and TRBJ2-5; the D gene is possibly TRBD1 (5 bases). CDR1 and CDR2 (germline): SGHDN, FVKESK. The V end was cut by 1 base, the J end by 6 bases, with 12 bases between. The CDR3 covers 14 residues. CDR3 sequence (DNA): TGTGCCAGCAGCCAAGCCGCCAGGGAACAGACCCAGTACTTC. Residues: CASSQAAREQTQYF.

The CDR3 protein is CASSLDLTGFASNQPQHF. Written as DNA, the CDR3 is TGTGCCAGCAGCTTGGACCTCACAGGGTTTGCTAGCAATCAGCCCCAGCATTTT. This chain connects TRBV5-8 to TRBJ1-5; possible D gene TRBD1, 6 bases. V lost 0 bases, J lost 0 bases, and 16 bases lay in between. CDR3 size: 18 residues. Germline V gene sequence: CDR1 SGHTS, CDR2 YDEGEE.

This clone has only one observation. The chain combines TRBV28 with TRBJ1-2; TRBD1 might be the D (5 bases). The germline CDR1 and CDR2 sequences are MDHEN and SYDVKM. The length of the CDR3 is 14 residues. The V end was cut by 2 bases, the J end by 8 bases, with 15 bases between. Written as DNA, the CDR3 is TGTGCCAGCAGTTTAGGTCAGGGAACGGGGGGCTACACCTTC. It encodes CASSLGQGTGGYTF.

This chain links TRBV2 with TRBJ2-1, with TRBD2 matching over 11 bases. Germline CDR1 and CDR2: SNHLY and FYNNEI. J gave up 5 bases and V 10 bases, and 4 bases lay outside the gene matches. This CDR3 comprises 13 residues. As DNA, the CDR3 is TGTGCCACTAGACTAGCGGGAAACAATGAGCAGTTCTTC. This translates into CATRLAGNNEQFF.

CDR3 region: CAWRSGIDTEAFF. DNA of the CDR3: TGTGCCTGGAGAAGTGGAATTGACACTGAAGCTTTCTTT. The rearrangement links TRBV30 to TRBJ1-1; D ambiguous. Trimming took 3 bases from V and 3 from J, leaving 11 bases between them. The V gene's germline CDR1 is GTSNPN and CDR2 SVGIG (reference sequence). CDR3 size: 13 residues.